This TCR beta chain is drawn from a study of CD8+CD57+ T cells in acquired aplastic anemia. About the research overall: The average read count for CD4+ cells in healthy donors was 10 million to 11 million.

Turning to this clonotype: It is likely a read error, because the conserved phenylalanine at the end of the CDR3 is missing.

With 0 bases removed from V and 1 base from J, the gap between germline ends came to 9 bases. The CDR3 extends over 14 amino acids. Germline V gene lookup returns CDR1 DFQATT and CDR2 SNEGSKA (reference sequence). Genomic DNA templated the TCR beta VDJ and CDR3 profiling. In TCRdb, the reads were re-called with MiXCR into one record per CDR3 protein. The sample has a few hundred thousand distinct CDR3 sequences, under 65% seen once; the top ten hold around 28%. The origin of this receptor is a human donor in good health. The material sequenced was sorted CD4+, CD8+, or CD8+CD57+ T cells (not recorded which) from PBMCs. This chain links TRBV20-1 with TRBJ1-1; D perhaps matches TRBD1 (5 bases). In DNA form, the CDR3 reads TGCAGTGCTAGAGACCCAGGGCGGAACACTGAAGCTTTCCTT. It is translated as CSARDPGRNTEAFL.